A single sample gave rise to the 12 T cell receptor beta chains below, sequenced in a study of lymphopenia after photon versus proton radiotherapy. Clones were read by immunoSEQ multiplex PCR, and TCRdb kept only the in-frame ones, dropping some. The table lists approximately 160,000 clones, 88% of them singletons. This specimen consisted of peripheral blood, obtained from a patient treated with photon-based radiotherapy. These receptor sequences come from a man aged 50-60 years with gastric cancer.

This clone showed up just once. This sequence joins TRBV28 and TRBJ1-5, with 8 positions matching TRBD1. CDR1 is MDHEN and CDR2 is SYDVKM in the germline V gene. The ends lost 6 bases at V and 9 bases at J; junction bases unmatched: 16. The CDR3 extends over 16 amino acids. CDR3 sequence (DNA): TGTGCCAGCAGGACCCCGTCCCGGACAGGGATGTGGCCCCAGCATTTT. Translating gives CASRTPSRTGMWPQHF.

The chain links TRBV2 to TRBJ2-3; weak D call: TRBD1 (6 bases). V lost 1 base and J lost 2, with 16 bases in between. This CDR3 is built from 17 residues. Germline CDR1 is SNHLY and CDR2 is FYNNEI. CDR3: CASSEGSGDTNTDTQYF. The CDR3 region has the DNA TGTGCCAGCAGTGAAGGGAGTGGGGACACTAACACAGATACGCAGTATTTT.

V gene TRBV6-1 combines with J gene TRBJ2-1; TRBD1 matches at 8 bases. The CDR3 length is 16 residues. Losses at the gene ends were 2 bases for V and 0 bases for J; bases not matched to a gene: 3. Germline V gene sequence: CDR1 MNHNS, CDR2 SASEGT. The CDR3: CASSEPGQGSYNEQFF. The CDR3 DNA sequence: TGTGCCAGCAGTGAACCTGGACAGGGCTCCTACAATGAGCAGTTCTTC.

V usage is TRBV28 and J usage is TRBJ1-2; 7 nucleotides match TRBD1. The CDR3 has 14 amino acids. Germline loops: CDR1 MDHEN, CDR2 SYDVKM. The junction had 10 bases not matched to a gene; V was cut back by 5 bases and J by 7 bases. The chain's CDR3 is CASSLTGNSRGYTF. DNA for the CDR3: TGTGCCAGCAGTCTGACAGGGAACTCTCGTGGCTACACCTTC.

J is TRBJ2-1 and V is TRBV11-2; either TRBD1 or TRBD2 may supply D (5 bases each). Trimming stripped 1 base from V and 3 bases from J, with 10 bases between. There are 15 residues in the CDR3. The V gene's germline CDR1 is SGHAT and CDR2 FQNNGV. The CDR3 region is CASSLGDRYYNEQFF. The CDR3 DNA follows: TGTGCCAGCAGCTTAGGGGACCGCTACTACAATGAGCAGTTCTTC.

The CDR3 DNA follows: TGCGCCAGCAGCCCCGGTTCGGGGTATGGAAACACCATATATTTT. Translating gives CASSPGSGYGNTIYF. The chain joins TRBV5-1 to TRBJ1-3; no reliable D call. Per the germline V gene, CDR1 is SGHRS and CDR2 is YFSETQ. The CDR3 runs 15 residues. V lost 4 bases and J lost 3, with 14 bases in between.

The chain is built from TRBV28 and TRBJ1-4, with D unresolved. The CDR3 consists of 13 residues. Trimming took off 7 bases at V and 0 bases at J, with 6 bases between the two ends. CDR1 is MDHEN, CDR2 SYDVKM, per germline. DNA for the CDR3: TGTGCCAGCACCAGGTCAACTAATGAAAAACTGTTTTTT. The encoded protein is CASTRSTNEKLFF.

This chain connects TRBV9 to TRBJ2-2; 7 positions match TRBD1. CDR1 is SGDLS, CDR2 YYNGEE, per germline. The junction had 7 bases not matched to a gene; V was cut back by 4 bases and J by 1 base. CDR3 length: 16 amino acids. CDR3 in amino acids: CASSPSRTGNTGELFF. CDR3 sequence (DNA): TGTGCCAGCAGCCCTTCGCGGACAGGGAACACCGGGGAGCTGTTTTTT.

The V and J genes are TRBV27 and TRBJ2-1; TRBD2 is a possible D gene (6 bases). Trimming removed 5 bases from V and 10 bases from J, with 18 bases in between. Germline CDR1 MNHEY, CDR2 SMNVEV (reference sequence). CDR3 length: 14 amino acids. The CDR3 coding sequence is TGTGCCAGCAGTGGCCAACTGGAGGGGCGGGAGCAGTTCTTC. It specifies CASSGQLEGREQFF.

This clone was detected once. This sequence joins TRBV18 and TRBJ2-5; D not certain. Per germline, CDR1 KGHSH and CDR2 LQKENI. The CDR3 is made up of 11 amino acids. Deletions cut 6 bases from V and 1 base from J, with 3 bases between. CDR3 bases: TGTGCCAGCTCCCTCCAAGAGACCCAGTACTTC. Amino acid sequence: CASSLQETQYF.

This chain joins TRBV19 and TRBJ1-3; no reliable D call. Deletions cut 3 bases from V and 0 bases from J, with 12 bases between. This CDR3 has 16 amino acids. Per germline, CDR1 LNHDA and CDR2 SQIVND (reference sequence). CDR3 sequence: CASSIARKSSGNTIYF. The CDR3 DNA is TGTGCCAGTAGTATCGCTCGGAAGAGCTCTGGAAACACCATATATTTT.

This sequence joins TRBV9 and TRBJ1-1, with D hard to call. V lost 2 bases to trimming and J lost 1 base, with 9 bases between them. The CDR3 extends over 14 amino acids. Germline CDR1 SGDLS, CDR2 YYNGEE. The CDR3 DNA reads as TGTGCCAGCAGCGTTAGAGACCAGAACACTGAAGCTTTCTTT. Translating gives CASSVRDQNTEAFF.